The rows below give T cell receptor beta chains drawn from one sample of a study of OX40 agonist ivuxolimab in advanced cancers. TCRdb keeps only in-frame clones here, not all; method: immunoSEQ multiplex PCR. This sample has more than 45,000 clones, with 75% to 90% found just once. Sequencing used CD4+ or CD8+ T cells sorted from blood, obtained in a trial of the OX40 agonist ivuxolimab. The receptors were gathered from an adult with an advanced solid tumor such as melanoma, head and neck, liver or kidney cancer. Each CDR3 is given with its conserved first and last residue. A D gene is named only where the DNA matches it firmly.

d_gene,j_gene,v_gene,CDR3aa,CDR3nt
TRBD1,TRBJ2-1,TRBV2,CASSEQSVRGNEQFF,TGTGCCAGCAGTGAGCAAAGCGTCAGGGGGAATGAGCAGTTCTTC
TRBD2,TRBJ2-7,TRBV19,CASSKGLAGVSYEQYF,TGTGCCAGTAGTAAGGGACTAGCGGGGGTCTCCTACGAGCAGTACTTC
.,TRBJ2-5,TRBV5-1,CASSLEGRQETQYF,TGCGCCAGCAGCTTGGAGGGACGGCAAGAGACCCAGTACTTC
.,TRBJ2-7,TRBV28,CASSPRPPPYEQYF,TGTGCCAGCAGCCCGCGGCCCCCGCCCTACGAGCAGTACTTC
TRBD1,TRBJ1-6,TRBV7-2,CASSPRGPDNSPLHF,TGTGCCAGCAGCCCCAGGGGGCCTGATAATTCACCCCTCCACTTT
.,TRBJ2-2,TRBV6-5,CASSSSGELFF,TGTGCCAGCAGCAGTTCCGGGGAGCTGTTTTTT
.,TRBJ1-4,TRBV13,CASSAGTYHNEKLFF,TGTGCCAGCAGCGCCGGGACATATCATAATGAAAAACTGTTTTTT
TRBD1,TRBJ1-1,TRBV19,CASSYRGTEAFF,TGTGCCAGTAGTTACAGGGGAACTGAAGCTTTCTTT
.,TRBJ1-1,TRBV7-6,CASSQQLSAEAFF,TGTGCCAGCAGCCAACAGTTGTCGGCTGAAGCTTTCTTT
.,TRBJ2-5,TRBV5-1,CASSLEETQYF,TGCGCCAGCAGCTTGGAAGAGACCCAGTACTTC
.,TRBJ2-2,TRBV7-2,CASSSHAPVLNTGELFF,TGTGCCAGCAGTTCGCATGCGCCTGTTCTGAACACCGGGGAGCTGTTTTTT
.,TRBJ1-3,TRBV11-3,CATSDTSGNTIYF,TGTGCCACCTCAGACACCTCTGGAAACACCATATATTTT
.,TRBJ2-3,TRBV28,CASSLVQGEGTQYF,TGTGCCAGCAGTTTAGTGCAGGGTGAGGGTACGCAGTATTTT
TRBD2,TRBJ2-5,TRBV5-1,CASSLSGGGTPETQYF,TGCGCCAGCAGCTTGTCTGGGGGGGGGACCCCAGAGACCCAGTACTTC
TRBD1,TRBJ1-6,TRBV7-8,CASSLVAGGVSNSPLHF,TGTGCCAGCAGCTTAGTGGCAGGGGGCGTAAGTAATTCACCCCTCCACTTT
TRBD2,TRBJ2-3,TRBV4-1,CASSLLAGGADTQYF,TGCGCCAGCAGCCTATTAGCGGGGGGGGCAGATACGCAGTATTTT
.,TRBJ2-1,TRBV5-1,CASSLVTGKGNEQFF,TGCGCCAGCAGCTTGGTCACGGGGAAGGGTAATGAGCAGTTCTTC
.,TRBJ2-2,TRBV5-4,CASSFLGFTGELFF,TGTGCCAGCAGCTTTCTTGGCTTCACCGGGGAGCTGTTTTTT
.,TRBJ2-7,TRBV27,CASRRQDSYEQYF,TGTGCCAGCAGACGACAGGATTCCTACGAGCAGTACTTC
TRBD1,TRBJ2-7,TRBV25-1,CASSQSGTGDYEQYF,TGTGCCAGCAGTCAATCCGGGACAGGTGATTACGAGCAGTACTTC
.,TRBJ1-2,TRBV5-4,CASSPEAGYYGYTF,TGTGCCAGCAGCCCAGAGGCAGGGTACTATGGCTACACCTTC
.,TRBJ2-7,TRBV5-4,CASSGTGRDEQYF,TGTGCCAGCTCCGGTACAGGGCGGGACGAGCAGTACTTC
TRBD2,TRBJ2-5,TRBV2,CASSESGTSGGETQYF,TGTGCCAGCAGTGAGTCGGGGACTAGCGGGGGAGAGACCCAGTACTTC
.,TRBJ1-4,TRBV27,CASSSHDRNEKLFF,TGTGCCAGCAGTTCTCACGATCGTAATGAAAAACTGTTTTTT
.,TRBJ2-1,TRBV7-9,CASRVGGVHNEQFF,TGTGCCAGCAGGGTGGGGGGCGTGCACAATGAGCAGTTCTTC
.,TRBJ2-2,TRBV5-1,CASRENTGELFF,TGCGCCAGCAGGGAAAACACCGGGGAGCTGTTTTTT
TRBD1,TRBJ2-3,TRBV29-1,CSATQGAGDTQYF,TGCAGCGCTACCCAGGGGGCGGGAGATACGCAGTATTTT
TRBD2,TRBJ2-2,TRBV7-9,CASSPGLAGDTGELFF,TGTGCCAGCAGCCCAGGACTAGCGGGGGACACCGGGGAGCTGTTTTTT
TRBD2,TRBJ2-2,TRBV28,CASSLAGVNTGELFF,TGTGCCAGCAGTTTAGCGGGGGTGAACACCGGGGAGCTGTTTTTT
TRBD1,TRBJ1-3,TRBV19,CASTPILGQGANTIYF,TGTGCCAGTACCCCGATCCTGGGACAGGGGGCAAACACCATATATTTT
TRBD2,TRBJ2-1,TRBV2,CASQAGGPAFF,TGTGCCAGCCAAGCGGGGGGGCCGGCGTTCTTC
TRBD1,TRBJ1-4,TRBV6-6,CASSRNRGISEKLFF,TGTGCCAGCAGTCGCAACAGGGGGATTTCGGAAAAACTGTTTTTT
TRBD2,TRBJ2-5,TRBV6-5,CASSYWRGGRQETQYF,TGTGCCAGCAGTTACTGGCGGGGGGGCCGCCAAGAGACCCAGTACTTC
.,TRBJ2-3,TRBV11-3,CASGLTDTQYF,TGTGCCAGCGGCCTCACAGATACGCAGTATTTT
.,TRBJ2-7,TRBV5-4,CASSLGDSISYEQYF,TGTGCCAGCAGCTTGGGGGACTCCATATCCTACGAGCAGTACTTC
.,TRBJ1-1,TRBV5-1,CASSLTANTEAFF,TGCGCCAGCAGCTTGACAGCGAACACTGAAGCTTTCTTT
.,TRBJ1-5,TRBV7-8,CASSPLQGQPQHF,TGTGCCAGCAGCCCCCTCCAGGGTCAGCCCCAGCATTTT